This TCR beta chain appears in the sequencing data of a study of blood T cells in healthy people across ages. Trimming took off 3 bases at V and 0 bases at J, with 9 bases between the two ends. This CDR3 region has 15 residues. CDR1 SGHVS and CDR2 FQNEAQ come from the germline V gene. The second PCR ran about 6 to 12 cycles with a sample-barcoded 5' primer and J-beta primers. TCRdb reanalysed the 5' RACE reads using MiXCR and keeps one entry per CDR3 protein. This sample has about 970,000 distinct CDR3 sequences; roughly half occur once, and the top ten carry around a fifth. The chain couples TRBV7-8 to TRBJ2-1; D is unresolved. The sequence was collected from a woman aged 55 to 70 in good health. The source material was blood. The CDR3 is CASSLVPNSYNEQFF. Here the CDR3 DNA reads TGTGCCAGCAGCTTGGTTCCAAACTCCTACAATGAGCAGTTCTTC.